The 27 T cell receptor beta chains below were found in one sample sequenced in a study of blood T cell dynamics during melanoma immunotherapy. This table comes from immunoSEQ multiplex PCR, and its TCRdb copy is limited to in-frame clones, with some not included. The sample yields approximately 9,800 clones, roughly 86% seen once. The sample's time point: pre-treatment baseline. The sample in question was blood, obtained from a patient treated with checkpoint blockade. These receptors were taken from a human donor with melanoma.

The genes are TRBV7-2 and TRBJ2-5, with D possibly TRBD1 on 5 matching bases. Germline V gives CDR1 SGHTA, CDR2 FQGNSA. The CDR3 consists of 14 residues. The germline V and J ends were trimmed by 5 bases and 1 base, with 11 bases remaining between them. CDR3 sequence reads: CASSLTGPQETQYF. In nucleotides, the CDR3 is TGTGCCAGCAGCCTTACAGGTCCCCAAGAGACCCAGTACTTC.

This rearrangement joins TRBV30 to TRBJ2-7, with D possibly being TRBD1 (5 bases). Between the trimmed V and J ends, which lost 5 bases and 7 bases, there was a span of 21 bases. The length of the CDR3 is 14 residues. Germline assignment: CDR1 GTSNPN and CDR2 SVGIG (reference sequence). CDR3 DNA sequence: TGTGCCTGGGGGGCGACAGCCTTAAGTGGGGAGCAGTACTTC. Protein sequence: CAWGATALSGEQYF.

The V gene is TRBV10-3, the J gene TRBJ2-5, with D possibly being TRBD1 (5 bases). The J call may be mistaken, given a closer DNA end match to TRBJ2-7. The CDR3 is 13 amino acids. Germline V gene lookup returns CDR1 ENHRY and CDR2 SYGVKD. DNA of the CDR3: TGTGCCATCAGCGACAGATCCTCCTACGAGCAGTACTTC. Amino acids: CAISDRSSYEQYF.

The chain has TRBV25-1 and TRBJ2-7; D remains ambiguous. Trimming removed 1 base from V and 7 bases from J, with 11 bases in between. Germline CDR1 reads MGHDK; CDR2 reads SYGVNS. The CDR3 covers 13 residues. The CDR3 region has the DNA TGTGCCAGCAGTGAATCAAGGGCGTGGGAGCAGTACTTC. Translated: CASSESRAWEQYF.

This chain joins TRBV20-1 and TRBJ2-2; tentatively, D is TRBD2 (5 bases). V was cut by 6 bases and J by 11 bases, with 13 bases left in between. Germline V lookup: CDR1 DFQATT, CDR2 SNEGSKA (reference sequence). The CDR3 is made up of 11 amino acids. CDR3 protein: CSAIRTPELFF. The CDR3, as DNA: TGCAGTGCCATACGGACTCCTGAGCTGTTTTTT.

The chain is built from TRBV27 and TRBJ2-5, with TRBD1 matching over 10 bases. V was pared by 4 bases and J by 5 bases, with 7 bases of the junction left unmatched. CDR1 and CDR2 (germline): MNHEY, SMNVEV (reference sequence). The CDR3 sequence is 15 residues long. CDR3 coding DNA: TGTGCCAGCAGTTCATCCGGGACAGGGGTGGAGACCCAGTACTTC. Its protein is CASSSSGTGVETQYF.

This chain joins TRBV10-1 and TRBJ2-7; TRBD2 aligns across 10 bases. Looked up from germline, CDR1 is WNHNN and CDR2 is SYGVQD (reference sequence). The V segment lost 3 bases and the J segment 7 bases; nucleotides outside the gene matches: 30. The CDR3 totals 22 residues. The CDR3 coding sequence is TGCGCCAGCAGTGACCCCCCCCGGTCTCCAAATAGCGGGGGGTCCGATAATGAGGAGCAGTACTTC. Translating it yields CASSDPPRSPNSGGSDNEEQYF.

The gene calls are TRBV28 and TRBJ2-1; TRBD1 matches at 7 bases. The CDR3 loop spans 15 amino acids. Germline CDR1 MDHEN, CDR2 SYDVKM. Unmatched junction bases numbered 10, after V lost 6 bases and J lost 5 bases. The chain's CDR3 is CASSSTGRSDNEQFF. The CDR3 DNA sequence: TGTGCCAGCAGCTCGACAGGGCGGTCCGACAATGAGCAGTTCTTC.

The chain joins TRBV4-2 to TRBJ2-3, with 8 bases matching TRBD1. The CDR3 extends over 15 amino acids. Trimming removed 0 bases from V and 6 bases from J; junction bases left unmatched: 5. In germline, CDR1 is LGHNA, CDR2 YNFKEQ. CDR3 sequence reads: CASSQETGGRDTQYF. CDR3 in DNA: TGTGCCAGCAGCCAAGAAACAGGGGGAAGGGATACGCAGTATTTT.

This chain connects TRBV6-5 to TRBJ2-7; 7 positions match TRBD2. Looked up from germline, CDR1 is MNHEY and CDR2 is SVGAGI. V was pared by 5 bases and J by 4 bases, with 5 bases of the junction left unmatched. CDR3 length: 13 residues. DNA of the CDR3: TGTGCCAGCAGTGTCGGGGGGACGTACGAGCAGTACTTC. Encoded protein: CASSVGGTYEQYF.

The genes are TRBV27 and TRBJ2-5, with D possibly being TRBD1 or TRBD2 (5 bases each). V was trimmed by 5 bases and J by 2 bases, leaving 12 bases between them. The CDR3 runs 14 residues. Germline values: CDR1 MNHEY, CDR2 SMNVEV (reference sequence). The CDR3 spells CASSTHGGQETQYF. The CDR3, as DNA: TGTGCCAGCAGTACGCATGGGGGACAAGAGACCCAGTACTTC.

This clone showed up just a few times. The genes are TRBV15 and TRBJ1-5, with a weak D call TRBD1 (5 bases). This CDR3 is built from 12 residues. V was trimmed by 5 bases and J by 4 bases, leaving 6 bases between them. Germline values: CDR1 LNHNV, CDR2 YYDKDF (reference sequence). In DNA form, the CDR3 reads TGTGCCACCAGCTCAGGGAATCAGCCCCAGCATTTT. This sequence encodes CATSSGNQPQHF.

The rearrangement links TRBV10-3 to TRBJ2-6; D not resolved. The CDR3 spans 16 residues. Germline CDR1 ENHRY, CDR2 SYGVKD. V shed 0 bases and J shed 6 bases, with 12 bases lying between them. CDR3 nucleotides: TGTGCCATCAGTGAGTCGTTCAGCTTTGAGGCCAACGTCCTGACTTTC. Its protein product is CAISESFSFEANVLTF.

The J gene is TRBJ2-5, the V gene TRBV6-1; TRBD2 is a possible D gene (6 bases). The germline V and J ends were trimmed by 4 bases and 5 bases, with 14 bases remaining between them. This CDR3 has 14 amino acids. Germline lookup yields CDR1 MNHNS and CDR2 SASEGT. CDR3 residues: CASSARRGWETQYF. The CDR3 nucleotides read TGTGCCAGCAGTGCCCGGCGGGGCTGGGAGACCCAGTACTTC.

V gene TRBV6-5 combines with J gene TRBJ2-3; D possibly corresponds to TRBD2 (5 bases). V dropped 5 bases and J dropped 2 bases, with 11 bases sitting between them. The CDR3 is 14 amino acids. From germline, CDR1 is MNHEY and CDR2 SVGAGI. This CDR3 reads CASSLGLNTDTQYF. The CDR3 coding sequence is TGTGCCAGCAGTCTCGGACTCAACACAGATACGCAGTATTTT.

This chain joins TRBV27 and TRBJ1-5; 7 bases agree with TRBD1. Unmatched junction bases numbered 11, after V lost 5 bases and J lost 4 bases. Germline assignment: CDR1 MNHEY and CDR2 SMNVEV (reference sequence). The length of the CDR3 is 16 residues. The CDR3 DNA reads TGTGCCAGCAGTACTGGGACAGCCAGCTGGAATCAGCCCCAGCATTTT. It yields the protein CASSTGTASWNQPQHF.

This rearrangement joins TRBV5-4 to TRBJ1-4; the D gene is possibly TRBD1 (5 bases). V gave up 2 bases and J gave up 7 bases, with 12 bases separating them. CDR1 and CDR2 from the germline V gene are SGHNT and YYREEE (reference sequence). The CDR3 is 14 amino acids. In nucleotides, the CDR3 is TGTGCCAGCAGCTTCCCCGGGGACGCTGAAAAACTGTTTTTT. Encoded protein: CASSFPGDAEKLFF.

The chain uses TRBV5-6 and TRBJ2-5; TRBD1 matches 9 bases. The CDR3 loop spans 14 amino acids. V trimming: 7 bases; J trimming: 3 bases; junction bases outside the gene matches: 7. Germline CDR1 is SGHDT and CDR2 is YYEEEE. The DNA of the CDR3 is TGTGCCAGCGCGACGTGGACAGGGGAAGAGACCCAGTACTTC. Protein product: CASATWTGEETQYF.

The chain links TRBV7-2 to TRBJ1-1; D gene unclear. V was clipped by 6 bases and J by 0 bases, with 14 bases between them. Germline lookup yields CDR1 SGHTA and CDR2 FQGNSA. This CDR3 spans 15 amino acids. The CDR3 bases are TGTGCCAGCAGTCAAAACCAGGTACTGAACACTGAAGCTTTCTTT. It codes for CASSQNQVLNTEAFF.

This chain joins TRBV4-1 and TRBJ2-3, with D unresolved. Per the germline V gene, CDR1 is MGHRA and CDR2 is YSYEKL. Trimming cost V 4 bases and J 6 bases, with 14 bases left between them. The CDR3 is 14 residues long. The CDR3: CASSPFGEFDTQYF. In DNA form, the CDR3 reads TGCGCCAGCAGCCCCTTTGGAGAATTCGATACGCAGTATTTT.

In its sample, this clone was seen once. The rearrangement joins TRBV5-1 to TRBJ2-1; D possibly corresponds to TRBD1 (5 bases). The germline V gene has CDR1 SGHRS and CDR2 YFSETQ. V was shortened by 2 bases and J by 3 bases, with 12 bases between the two germline ends. This CDR3 spans 15 amino acids. In nucleotides, the CDR3 is TGCGCCAGCAGCTTCGACAGTCCGCACTACAATGAGCAGTTCTTC. It encodes CASSFDSPHYNEQFF.

CDR3 nucleotide sequence: TGCAGCGTTGAAACTAGCGGGATACGGGGTGAGCAGTTCTTC. It translates to CSVETSGIRGEQFF. V and J are TRBV29-1 and TRBJ2-1, with 10 bases that match TRBD2. The CDR3 contains 14 residues. Germline V gene sequence: CDR1 SQVTM, CDR2 ANQGSEA. Trimming at V came to 2 bases and at J to 9 bases, leaving 7 bases not matched to a gene.

The genes are TRBV11-3 and TRBJ2-2; no clear D gene. Per germline, CDR1 SGHNT and CDR2 YENEEA. With 5 bases removed from V and 5 bases from J, the gap between germline ends came to 12 bases. The CDR3 is 14 residues long. The DNA for the CDR3 is TGTGCCAGCAGCCCAAGGGCCCGGACCGGGGAGCTGTTTTTT. This translates into CASSPRARTGELFF.

This chain links TRBV7-8 with TRBJ2-3, with 11 bases that match TRBD2. Germline CDR1 reads SGHVS; CDR2 reads FQNEAQ. The CDR3 runs to 18 residues. V was clipped by 5 bases and J by 4 bases; unmatched bases: 14. For the CDR3, the DNA is TGTGCCAGCAGCCTAGGGGTTAGCGGGGGGGCCAGGGCAGATACGCAGTATTTT. It encodes CASSLGVSGGARADTQYF.

The V gene is TRBV10-2, the J gene TRBJ2-5, with D possibly matching TRBD2 (5 bases). The germline gives CDR1 WSHSY, CDR2 SAAADI. Between the trimmed V and J ends, which lost 5 bases and 5 bases, there was a span of 9 bases. The CDR3 is 12 residues long. The CDR3 DNA follows: TGCGCCAGCAGTTGGGGAGAGGAGACCCAGTACTTC. Protein product: CASSWGEETQYF.

The V and J genes are TRBV10-3 and TRBJ2-7; TRBD2 matches at 12 bases. Germline CDR1 reads ENHRY; CDR2 reads SYGVKD. CDR3 size: 14 residues. After removal of 6 bases from V and 6 bases from J, the junction contained 6 bases not matched to a gene. CDR3 loop: CAIRVPGLAGEQYF. The DNA of the CDR3 is TGTGCCATCAGAGTGCCGGGACTAGCGGGCGAGCAGTACTTC.

This chain links TRBV6-1 with TRBJ2-7; D remains unclear. V was clipped by 6 bases and J by 5 bases, with 8 bases between them. There are 11 residues in the CDR3. CDR1 and CDR2 from the germline V gene are MNHNS and SASEGT. The CDR3 spells CASRGSNEQYF. As DNA, the CDR3 is TGTGCCAGCAGGGGGTCGAACGAGCAGTACTTC.